The 5 T cell receptor beta chains presented below share a single source sample, sequenced in a study of siplizumab effects on memory and regulatory T cells (dated by TCRdb to between 2018 and 2021). To prepare the library, the immunoSEQ multiplex PCR assay was applied. Drawn from immuneACCESS, this table holds only the in-frame rearrangements with V and J called that TCRdb kept. Clones are partly lost; checked studies trace under half to an unresolved V gene and leave the rest unexplained. For this sample there are roughly 60,000 clones; more than 80% appear just once. The ten largest clonotypes hold around two fifths of the sample. The sequenced material came from CD8+ T cells sorted from blood. The receptors derive from a human donor in good health.

The chain recombines TRBV6-5 with TRBJ2-1; the D gene could be TRBD1 or TRBD2 (6 bases each). CDR1 and CDR2 (germline): MNHEY, SVGAGI. This CDR3 is 15 amino acids long. The V end was cut by 2 bases, the J end by 7 bases, with 15 bases between. Here the CDR3 DNA reads TGTGCCAGCAGTTACATGGGGGGCGCGGTGAATGAGCAGTTCTTC. It codes for CASSYMGGAVNEQFF.

V usage is TRBV4-3 and J usage is TRBJ2-5; D call uncertain. Germline lookup yields CDR1 LGHNA and CDR2 YSLEER. This CDR3 region has 15 residues. The germline V and J ends were trimmed by 1 base and 2 bases, with 11 bases remaining between them. Here the CDR3 DNA reads TGCGCCAGCAGCCAAGGGGTGGCAACTCAAGAGACCCAGTACTTC. Translation gives CASSQGVATQETQYF.

The chain joins TRBV5-1 to TRBJ2-2; no firm D call. The CDR3 has 14 amino acids. Trimming stripped 3 bases from V and 7 bases from J, with 13 bases between. CDR1 is SGHRS and CDR2 is YFSETQ in the germline V gene. The CDR3 nucleotides are TGCGCCAGCAGCTGGGAAGCACTGGGCGGGGAGCTGTTTTTT. This encodes CASSWEALGGELFF.

The chain combines TRBV7-9 with TRBJ1-2; tentative D call: TRBD1 (5 bases). The V end was cut by 5 bases, the J end by 8 bases, with 15 bases between. The germline gives CDR1 SEHNR, CDR2 FQNEAQ (reference sequence). The CDR3 spans 13 residues. The CDR3 bases are TGTGCCAGCAGCCCACCATTAGGGGAAGGCTACACCTTC. This codes for CASSPPLGEGYTF.

The J gene is TRBJ2-3, the V gene TRBV28, with D perhaps assigned TRBD1 or TRBD2 (6 bases each). The V gene lost 3 bases and the J gene lost 3 bases, with 22 bases spanning the gap. Germline V CDR1 and CDR2: MDHEN, SYDVKM. CDR3 length: 18 residues. The chain's CDR3 is CASSFIDHIGGETDTQYF. CDR3 DNA sequence: TGTGCCAGCAGTTTTATAGACCACATCGGGGGCGAGACAGATACGCAGTATTTT. Using reference TRBV28 and TRBJ2-3 for the parts outside the CDR3, the full variable domain is DVKVTQSSRYLVKRTGEKVFLECVQDMDHENMFWYRQDPGLGLRLIYFSYDVKMKEKGDIPEGYSVSREKKERFSLILESASTNQTSMYLCASSFIDHIGGETDTQYFGPGTRLTVL.